This T cell receptor beta chain was recorded in a study of CD8 T cells in Susac syndrome. This clonotype was seen a single time. The target antigen is unknown. Points from the study as a whole: The study recognized that the number of individuals in its TCR sequencing and HLA analysis was relatively small.

The sequenced target, TCR beta, came from blood CD8+ and CD4+ T cells. RNA was extracted with the RNeasy kit, and a quantity of about 0.45 to 1 ug was reverse transcribed using random hexamers. The amplification used immunoSEQ multiplex PCR on TCR beta CDR3; it spanned 54 Vbeta and 13 Jbeta. TCRdb ran MiXCR on the immunoSEQ multiplex PCR reads and lists one entry per CDR3 protein. The table has roughly 400,000 distinct CDR3 sequences, more than 80% seen once. Germline-derived CDR1 and CDR2 are DFQATT and SNEGSKA (reference sequence). CDR3 length: 14 residues. V was clipped by 6 bases and J by 0 bases, with 13 bases between them.

The receptor's source is a human donor with multiple sclerosis. The sample was CD8+ T cells from PBMCs. The rearrangement links TRBV20-1 to TRBJ2-3; unclear D gene. CDR3 sequence reads: CSATARSSTDTQYF. DNA for the CDR3: TGCAGTGCAACTGCCCGCAGTAGCACAGATACGCAGTATTTT.